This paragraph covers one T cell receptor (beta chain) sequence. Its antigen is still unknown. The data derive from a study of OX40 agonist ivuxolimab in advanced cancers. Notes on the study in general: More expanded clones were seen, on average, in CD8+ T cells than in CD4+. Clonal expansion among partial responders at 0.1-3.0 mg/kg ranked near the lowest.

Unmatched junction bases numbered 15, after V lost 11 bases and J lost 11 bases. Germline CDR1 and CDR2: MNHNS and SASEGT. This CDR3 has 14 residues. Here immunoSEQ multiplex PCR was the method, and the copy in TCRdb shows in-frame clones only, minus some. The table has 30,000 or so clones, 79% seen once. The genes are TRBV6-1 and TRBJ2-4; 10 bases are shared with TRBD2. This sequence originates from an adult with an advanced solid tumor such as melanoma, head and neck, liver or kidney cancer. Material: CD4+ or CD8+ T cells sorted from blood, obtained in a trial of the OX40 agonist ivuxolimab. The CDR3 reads CAVDRLAGEGVQYF. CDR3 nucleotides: TGTGCCGTCGATCGTCTAGCGGGAGAAGGGGTTCAGTACTTC.